The sequence of this TCR beta chain was determined in a study of OX40 agonist ivuxolimab in advanced cancers. Sequencing was performed with immunoSEQ multiplex PCR; in TCRdb, only in-frame clones are kept and a portion is missing. The repertoire holds approximately 130,000 clones, with roughly 91% as singletons. CDR1 is MGHDK, CDR2 SYGVNS, per germline. The CDR3 is made up of 14 amino acids. The V end lost 6 bases, the J end lost 4 bases, and 15 bases lay between the germline ends. The sequence was collected from an adult with an advanced solid tumor such as melanoma, head and neck, liver or kidney cancer. The input for sequencing was CD4+ or CD8+ T cells sorted from blood, taken in a trial of the OX40 agonist ivuxolimab. V and J are TRBV25-1 and TRBJ1-2, with D perhaps matching TRBD1 (6 bases). The CDR3 region has the DNA TGTGCCAGCAGCCGAGGGGGAGAGAGCTATGGCTACACCTTC. Residues: CASSRGGESYGYTF.